This T cell receptor beta chain was documented in a study of CD8+ T cells in alopecia areata. Study overall: Twice a day, 5 to 10 mg of oral tofacitinib was administered to treated patients. Scoring of severity for treated patients was based on percentage of affected scalp area.

cDNA reverse transcribed from extracted RNA served as the sequencing template. Using immunoSEQ multiplex PCR, the repertoire was profiled, and TCRdb retains in-frame clones only, with some absent. The table shows approximately 200,000 clones, with about 60% occurring only once. This CDR3 is 15 amino acids long. Per germline, CDR1 SQVTM and CDR2 ANQGSEA. With 3 bases clipped from V and 2 bases from J, the junction kept 7 bases outside the gene matches. Treatment specified: oral pan-JAK inhibitor, 5-10 mg twice daily. CD4+ and CD8+ T cells were sorted from PBMCs stained for CD3, CD4 and CD8. The sequences come from CD4+ T cells sorted from blood, collected at week 4, from a patient treated with tofacitinib. The chain recombines TRBV29-1 with TRBJ2-1; TRBD2 agrees at 7 bases. This receptor was taken from a human donor with alopecia areata. The CDR3 reads CSVDRGAGAYNEQFF. The CDR3 DNA is TGCAGCGTTGATAGAGGTGCGGGGGCCTACAATGAGCAGTTCTTC.